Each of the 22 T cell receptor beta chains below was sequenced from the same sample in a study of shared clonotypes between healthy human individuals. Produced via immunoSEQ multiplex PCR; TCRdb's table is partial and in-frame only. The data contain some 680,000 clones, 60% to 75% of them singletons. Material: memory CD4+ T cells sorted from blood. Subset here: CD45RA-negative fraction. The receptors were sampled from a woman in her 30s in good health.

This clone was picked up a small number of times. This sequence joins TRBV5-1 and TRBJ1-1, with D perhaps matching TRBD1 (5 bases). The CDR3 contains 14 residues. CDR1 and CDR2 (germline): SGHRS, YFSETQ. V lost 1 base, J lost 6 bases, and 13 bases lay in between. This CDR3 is CASSLWGREAEAFF. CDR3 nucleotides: TGCGCCAGCAGCTTGTGGGGGAGGGAGGCTGAAGCTTTCTTT.

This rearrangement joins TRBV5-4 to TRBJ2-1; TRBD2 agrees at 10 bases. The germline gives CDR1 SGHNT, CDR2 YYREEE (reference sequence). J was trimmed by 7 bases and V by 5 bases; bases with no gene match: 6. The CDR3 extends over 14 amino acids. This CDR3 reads CASRPSGRGNEQFF. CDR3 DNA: TGTGCCAGCAGGCCCAGCGGGAGGGGAAATGAGCAGTTCTTC.

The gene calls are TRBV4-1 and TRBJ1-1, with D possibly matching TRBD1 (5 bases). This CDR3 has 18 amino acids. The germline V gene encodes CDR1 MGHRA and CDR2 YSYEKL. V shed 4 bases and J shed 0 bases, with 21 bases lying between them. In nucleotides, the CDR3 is TGCGCCAGCAGCCCTCGTTACGGGGGAGGGTCCTTGAACACTGAAGCTTTCTTT. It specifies CASSPRYGGGSLNTEAFF.

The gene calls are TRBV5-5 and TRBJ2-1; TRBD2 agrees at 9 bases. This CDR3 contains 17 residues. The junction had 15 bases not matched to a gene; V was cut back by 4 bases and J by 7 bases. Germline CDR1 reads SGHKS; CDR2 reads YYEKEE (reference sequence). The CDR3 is CASSPVAGEAVRNEQFF. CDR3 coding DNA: TGTGCCAGCAGCCCCGTAGCGGGAGAGGCCGTGAGGAATGAGCAGTTCTTC.

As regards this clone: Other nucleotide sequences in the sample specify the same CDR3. CDR3 residues: CASSSGLAGLTDTQYF. CDR3 sequence (DNA): TGTGCCAGCAGCTCGGGACTAGCGGGACTCACAGATACGCAGTATTTT. This sequence joins TRBV7-3 and TRBJ2-3, with TRBD2 matching 13 bases. The CDR3 loop spans 16 amino acids. J lost 2 bases, V lost 4 bases, and 3 bases had no gene match. From germline, CDR1 is SGHTA and CDR2 FQGTGA.

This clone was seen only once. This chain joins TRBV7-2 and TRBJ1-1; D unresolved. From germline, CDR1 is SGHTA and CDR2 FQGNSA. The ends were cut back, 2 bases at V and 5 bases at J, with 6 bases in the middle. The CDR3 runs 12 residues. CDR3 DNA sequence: TGTGCCAGCAGCTTAAGTTGGACTGAAGCTTTCTTT. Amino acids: CASSLSWTEAFF.

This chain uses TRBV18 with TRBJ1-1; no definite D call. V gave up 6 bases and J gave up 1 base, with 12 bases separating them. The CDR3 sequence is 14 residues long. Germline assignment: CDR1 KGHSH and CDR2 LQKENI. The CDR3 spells CASSPQRGNTEAFF. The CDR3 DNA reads TGTGCCAGCTCCCCCCAACGGGGGAACACTGAAGCTTTCTTT.

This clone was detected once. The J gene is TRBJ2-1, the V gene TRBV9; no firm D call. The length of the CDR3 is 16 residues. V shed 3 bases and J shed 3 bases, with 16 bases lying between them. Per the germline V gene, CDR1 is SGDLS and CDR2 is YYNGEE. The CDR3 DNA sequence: TGTGCCAGCAGCGCCGACGGCAGCCTAGTCTACAATGAGCAGTTCTTC. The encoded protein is CASSADGSLVYNEQFF.

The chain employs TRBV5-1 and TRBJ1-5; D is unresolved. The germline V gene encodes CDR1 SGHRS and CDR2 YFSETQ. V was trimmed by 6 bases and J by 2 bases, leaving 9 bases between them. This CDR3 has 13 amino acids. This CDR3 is CASTIDGNQPQHF. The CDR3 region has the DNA TGCGCCAGCACCATCGACGGCAATCAGCCCCAGCATTTT.

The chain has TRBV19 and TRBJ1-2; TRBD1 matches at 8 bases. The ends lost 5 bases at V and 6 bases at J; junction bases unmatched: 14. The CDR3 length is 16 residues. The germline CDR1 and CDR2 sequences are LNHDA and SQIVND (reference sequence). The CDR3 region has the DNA TGTGCCAGTAGTCCACTTCTGACAGGGGCGGCGGATGGCTACACCTTC. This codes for CASSPLLTGAADGYTF.

CDR3 coding DNA: TGCGCCAGCAGCCAAGGGCAACTATCCTACGAGCAGTACTTC. Its translation: CASSQGQLSYEQYF. The chain couples TRBV4-1 to TRBJ2-7; D is undetermined. The ends were cut back, 1 base at V and 1 base at J, with 8 bases in the middle. This CDR3 is built from 14 residues. Germline CDR1 MGHRA, CDR2 YSYEKL.

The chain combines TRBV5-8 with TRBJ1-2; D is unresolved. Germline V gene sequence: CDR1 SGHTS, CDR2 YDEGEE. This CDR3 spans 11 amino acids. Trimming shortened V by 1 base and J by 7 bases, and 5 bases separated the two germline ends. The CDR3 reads CASSLLFGYTF. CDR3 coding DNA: TGTGCCAGCAGCTTGCTCTTTGGCTACACCTTC. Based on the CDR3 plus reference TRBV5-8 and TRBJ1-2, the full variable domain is EAGVTQSPTHLIKTRGQQATLRCSPISGHTSVYWYQQALGLGLQFLLWYDEGEERNRGNFPPRFSGRQFPNYSSELNVNALELEDSALYLCASSLLFGYTFGSGTRLTVV.

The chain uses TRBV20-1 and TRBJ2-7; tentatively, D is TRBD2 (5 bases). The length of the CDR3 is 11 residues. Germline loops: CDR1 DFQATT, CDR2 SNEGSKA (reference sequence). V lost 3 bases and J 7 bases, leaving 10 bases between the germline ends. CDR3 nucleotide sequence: TGCAGTGCTAGCCGGGAAGGGGAGCAGTACTTC. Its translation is CSASREGEQYF.

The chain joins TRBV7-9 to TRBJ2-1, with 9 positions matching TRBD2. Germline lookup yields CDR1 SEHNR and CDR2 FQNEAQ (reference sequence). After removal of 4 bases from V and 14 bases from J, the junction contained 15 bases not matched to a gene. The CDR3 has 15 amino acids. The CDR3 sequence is CASSSFSGRRKREFF. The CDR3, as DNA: TGTGCCAGCAGCTCATTTAGCGGGAGAAGGAAGCGGGAGTTCTTC.

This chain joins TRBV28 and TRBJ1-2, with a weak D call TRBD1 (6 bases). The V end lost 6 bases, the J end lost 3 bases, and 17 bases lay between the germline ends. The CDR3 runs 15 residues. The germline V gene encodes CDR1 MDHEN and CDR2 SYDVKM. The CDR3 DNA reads TGTGCCAGCAGGGACGGACAGCAGTTTTACTATGGCTACACCTTC. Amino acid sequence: CASRDGQQFYYGYTF.

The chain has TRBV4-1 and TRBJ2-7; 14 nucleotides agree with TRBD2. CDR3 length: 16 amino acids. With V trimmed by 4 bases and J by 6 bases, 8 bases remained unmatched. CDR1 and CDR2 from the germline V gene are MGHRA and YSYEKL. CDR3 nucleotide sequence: TGCGCCAGCAGCCTTGGGCGACTAGCGGGAGGGAGCGAGCAGTACTTC. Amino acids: CASSLGRLAGGSEQYF.

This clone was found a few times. Here the CDR3 reads CASSKLQGVRIGYTF. The CDR3 region has the DNA TGTGCCAGCAGCAAACTTCAGGGGGTAAGAATTGGCTACACCTTC. This sequence joins TRBV21-1 and TRBJ1-2; TRBD1, as called in the table, went unchecked against the DNA. TRBV21-1 is assigned pseudogene status. The CDR3 has 15 residues.

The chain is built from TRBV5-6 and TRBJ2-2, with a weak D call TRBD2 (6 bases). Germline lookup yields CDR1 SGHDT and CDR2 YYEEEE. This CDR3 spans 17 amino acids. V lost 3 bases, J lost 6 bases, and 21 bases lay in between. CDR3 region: CASSSLPGGIYPGELFF. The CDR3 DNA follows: TGTGCCAGCAGCTCCCTCCCGGGCGGGATCTATCCCGGGGAGCTGTTTTTT. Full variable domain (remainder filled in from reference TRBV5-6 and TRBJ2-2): DAGVTQSPTHLIKTRGQQVTLRCSPKSGHDTVSWYQQALGQGPQFIFQYYEEEERQRGNFPDRFSGHQFPNYSSELNVNALLLGDSALYLCASSSLPGGIYPGELFFGEGSRLTVL.

The CDR3 region has the DNA TGCGCCAGCAGCTTGGCCTTGGGCACAGATACGCAGTATTTT. Protein sequence: CASSLALGTDTQYF. The rearrangement uses TRBV5-1 and TRBJ2-3; D is unclear. V lost 0 bases and J 1 base, leaving 6 bases between the germline ends. Germline CDR1 reads SGHRS; CDR2 reads YFSETQ. This CDR3 spans 14 amino acids. The variable domain in full, with the rest retrieved from reference TRBV5-1 and TRBJ2-3, is KAGVTQTPRYLIKTRGQQVTLSCSPISGHRSVSWYQQTPGQGLQFLFEYFSETQRNKGNFPGRFSGRQFSNSRSEMNVSTLELGDSALYLCASSLALGTDTQYFGPGTRLTVL.

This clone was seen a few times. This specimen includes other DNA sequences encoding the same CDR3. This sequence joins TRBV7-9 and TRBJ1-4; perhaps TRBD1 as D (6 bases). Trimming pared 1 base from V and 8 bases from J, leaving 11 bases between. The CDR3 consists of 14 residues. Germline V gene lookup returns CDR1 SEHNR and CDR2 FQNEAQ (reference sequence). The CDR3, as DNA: TGTGCCAGCAGCTTAGGCACAGGGAACGAAAAACTGTTTTTT. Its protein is CASSLGTGNEKLFF.

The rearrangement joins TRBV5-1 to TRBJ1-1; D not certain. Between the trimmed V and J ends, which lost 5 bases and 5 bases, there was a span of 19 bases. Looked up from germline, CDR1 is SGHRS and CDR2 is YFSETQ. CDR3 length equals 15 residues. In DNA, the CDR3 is TGCGCCAGCAGTCGGATCAGTGAGCAAAAGACTGAAGCTTTCTTT. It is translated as CASSRISEQKTEAFF.

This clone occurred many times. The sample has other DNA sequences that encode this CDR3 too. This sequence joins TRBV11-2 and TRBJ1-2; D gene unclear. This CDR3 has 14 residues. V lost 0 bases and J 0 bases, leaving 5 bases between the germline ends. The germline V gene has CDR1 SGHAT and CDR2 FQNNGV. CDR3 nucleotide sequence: TGTGCCAGCAGCTTAGATCGGTCTAACTATGGCTACACCTTC. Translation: CASSLDRSNYGYTF.